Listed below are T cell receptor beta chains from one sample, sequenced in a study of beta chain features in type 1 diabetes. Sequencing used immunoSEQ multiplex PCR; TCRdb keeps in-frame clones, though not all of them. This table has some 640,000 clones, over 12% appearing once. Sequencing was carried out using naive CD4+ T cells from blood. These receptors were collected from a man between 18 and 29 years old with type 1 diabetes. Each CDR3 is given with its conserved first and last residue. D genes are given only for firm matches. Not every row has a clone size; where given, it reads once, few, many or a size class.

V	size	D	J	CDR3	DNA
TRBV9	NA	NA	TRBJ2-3	CASSVDGPPTDTQYF	TGTGCCAGCAGCGTAGACGGGCCCCCCACAGATACGCAGTATTTT
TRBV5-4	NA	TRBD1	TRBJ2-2	CASSLLSGTANTGELFF	TGTGCCAGCAGCTTGCTTAGTGGGACAGCGAACACCGGGGAGCTGTTTTTT
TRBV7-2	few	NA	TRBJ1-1	CASSLSDTGNTEAFF	TGTGCCAGCAGCTTATCCGATACAGGGAACACTGAAGCTTTCTTT
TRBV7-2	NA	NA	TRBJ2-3	CASSLTRFTDTQYF	TGTGCCAGCAGCTTAACGCGGTTCACAGATACGCAGTATTTT
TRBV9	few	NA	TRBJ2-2	CASSGLGAVTTGELFF	TGTGCCAGCAGCGGATTAGGGGCTGTTACGACCGGGGAGCTGTTTTTT
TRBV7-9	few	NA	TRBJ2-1	CASSPPSYNEQFF	TGTGCCAGCAGCCCCCCCTCCTACAATGAGCAGTTCTTC
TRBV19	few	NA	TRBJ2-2	CASSPRVAGELFF	TGTGCCAGTAGCCCCAGGGTTGCCGGGGAGCTGTTTTTT
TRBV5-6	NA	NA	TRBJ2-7	CASSLDGVSYEQYF	TGTGCCAGCAGCTTGGATGGCGTTTCCTACGAGCAGTACTTC
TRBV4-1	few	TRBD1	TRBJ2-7	CASSLGQDLYEQYF	TGCGCCAGCAGCCTGGGACAGGACCTCTACGAGCAGTACTTC
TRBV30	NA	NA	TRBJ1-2	CARSQGHGYTF	TGTGCCCGGAGTCAGGGGCATGGCTACACCTTC
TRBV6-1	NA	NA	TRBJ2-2	CASTRTPTGELFF	TGTGCCAGCACCCGGACACCCACCGGGGAGCTGTTTTTT
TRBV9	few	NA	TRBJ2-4	CASSVVDGTGNIQYF	TGTGCCAGCAGCGTAGTAGACGGGACTGGGAACATTCAGTACTTC
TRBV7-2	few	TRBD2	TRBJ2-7	CASRVAGGPYEQYF	TGTGCCAGCAGAGTAGCGGGAGGGCCGTACGAGCAGTACTTC
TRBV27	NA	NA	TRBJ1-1	CASTKRHPNTEAFF	TGTGCCAGCACCAAAAGACACCCGAACACTGAAGCTTTCTTT
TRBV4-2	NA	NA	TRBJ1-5	CASSQGVGGGQPQHF	TGTGCCAGCAGCCAAGGTGTCGGGGGAGGTCAGCCCCAGCATTTT
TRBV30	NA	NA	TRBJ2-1	CAWESYNEQFF	TGTGCCTGGGAGTCCTACAATGAGCAGTTCTTC
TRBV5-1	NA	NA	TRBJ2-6	CASSPQAEAGANVLTF	TGCGCCAGCAGCCCCCAGGCCGAGGCTGGGGCCAACGTCCTGACTTTC
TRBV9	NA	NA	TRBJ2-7	CASSVALGDYEQYF	TGTGCCAGCAGCGTAGCCCTAGGCGACTACGAGCAGTACTTC
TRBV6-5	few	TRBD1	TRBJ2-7	CASNRQGRSSYEQYF	TGTGCCAGCAATAGACAGGGTCGGTCGTCCTACGAGCAGTACTTC
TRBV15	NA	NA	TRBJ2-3	CAAHAPPRAMVADTQYF	TGTGCCGCACATGCACCACCGAGGGCCATGGTCGCCGATACGCAGTATTTT
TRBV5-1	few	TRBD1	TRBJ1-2	CASSWDRGPGYTF	TGCGCCAGCAGCTGGGACAGGGGGCCCGGCTACACCTTC
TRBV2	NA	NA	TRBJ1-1	CASSFQGNTEAFF	TGTGCCAGCAGTTTCCAGGGGAACACTGAAGCTTTCTTT
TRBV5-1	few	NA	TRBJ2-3	CASSLAASWEADTQYF	TGCGCCAGCAGCTTGGCAGCTAGCTGGGAGGCAGATACGCAGTATTTT
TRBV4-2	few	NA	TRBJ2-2	CATGMAGAGTGELFF	TGTGCCACCGGGATGGCGGGCGCGGGCACCGGGGAGCTGTTTTTT
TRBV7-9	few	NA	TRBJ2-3	CASSLAGADTQYF	TGTGCCAGCAGCTTAGCGGGAGCAGATACGCAGTATTTT
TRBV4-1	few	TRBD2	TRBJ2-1	CASSPPSGRRDEQFF	TGCGCCAGCAGTCCCCCTAGCGGGAGAAGGGATGAGCAGTTCTTC
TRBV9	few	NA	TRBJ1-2	CASSPPGAVGYTF	TGTGCCAGCAGCCCCCCCGGGGCTGTTGGCTACACCTTC
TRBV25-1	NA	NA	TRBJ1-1	CASQSYRGTEAFF	TGTGCCAGCCAATCCTACAGAGGCACTGAAGCTTTCTTT
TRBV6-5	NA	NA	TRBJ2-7	CASTDLSGHEQYF	TGTGCCAGCACGGACCTTAGCGGCCACGAGCAGTACTTC
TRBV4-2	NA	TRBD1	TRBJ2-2	CASSQTGDTGELFF	TGTGCCAGCAGCCAGACAGGGGACACCGGGGAGCTGTTTTTT
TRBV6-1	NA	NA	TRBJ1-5	CASSLDTGPYF	TGTGCCAGCAGCCTGGACACGGGACCGTATTTT
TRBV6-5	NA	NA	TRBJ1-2	CASSYTGFYGYTF	TGTGCCAGCAGTTACACGGGGTTCTATGGCTACACCTTC
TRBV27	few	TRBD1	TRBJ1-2	CASSRGQGPHYGYTF	TGTGCCAGCAGTCGCGGACAGGGCCCCCATTATGGCTACACCTTC
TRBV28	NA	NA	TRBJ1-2	CASSPRGGPYGYTF	TGTGCCAGCAGTCCACGGGGAGGGCCCTATGGCTACACCTTC
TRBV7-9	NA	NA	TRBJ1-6	CASSLGQPSAPLHF	TGTGCCAGCAGCCTCGGACAGCCTAGTGCACCCCTCCACTTT
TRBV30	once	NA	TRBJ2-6	CAWSVVGNVLTF	TGTGCCTGGAGTGTAGTGGGAAATGTCCTGACTTTC
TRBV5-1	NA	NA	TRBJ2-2	CASSKDTTGELFF	TGCGCCAGCAGCAAGGACACCACCGGGGAGCTGTTTTTT
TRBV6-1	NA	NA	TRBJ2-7	CASSATGTYHYEQYF	TGTGCCAGCAGTGCGACCGGGACGTACCACTACGAGCAGTACTTC
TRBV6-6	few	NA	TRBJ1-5	CASSYVGINQPQHF	TGTGCCAGCAGTTACGTAGGAATAAATCAGCCCCAGCATTTT
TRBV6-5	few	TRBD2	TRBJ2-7	CASRWTSGYEQYF	TGTGCCAGCAGGTGGACTAGCGGATACGAGCAGTACTTC
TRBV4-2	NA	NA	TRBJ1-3	CASSQDPDHPGNTIYF	TGTGCCAGCAGCCAAGATCCCGACCACCCTGGAAACACCATATATTTT
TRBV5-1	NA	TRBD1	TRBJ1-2	CASSSGGTGTNYGYTF	TGCGCCAGCAGCTCGGGAGGGACAGGGACTAACTATGGCTACACCTTC
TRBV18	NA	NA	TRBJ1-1	CASSLPDRASEAFF	TGTGCCAGCTCACTACCAGACAGAGCCAGTGAAGCTTTCTTT
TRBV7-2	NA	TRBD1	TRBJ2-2	CASSSRTGPTGELFF	TGTGCCAGCAGCTCACGGACAGGGCCCACCGGGGAGCTGTTTTTT
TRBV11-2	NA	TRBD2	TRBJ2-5	CASSPRASGTETQYF	TGTGCCAGCAGCCCCCGAGCTAGCGGGACAGAGACCCAGTACTTC